One and the same sample provided the 2 T cell receptor beta chains below, sequenced in a study of T cells in Graves' hyperthyroidism and ophthalmopathy. From RNA transcripts, TCR beta CDR3 regions were amplified. The TCR CDR3 was amplified in a first-round RT-PCR using the HTBI primer set. TCRdb analysed the multiplex PCR reads with MiXCR anew, one entry per CDR3 protein. The table lists 80,000 to 100,000 distinct CDR3 sequences, about 40% of them singletons, with around 9.6% in the top ten. Source material: peripheral blood or thyroid tissue (not recorded which). The receptors were sampled from a woman in her thirties with Graves' hyperthyroidism.

The chain is built from TRBV2 and TRBJ2-3, with 7 positions matching TRBD2. Per germline, CDR1 SNHLY and CDR2 FYNNEI. The V gene end was trimmed by 7 bases and the J gene end by 8 bases; junction bases not matched to a gene: 6. CDR3 length equals 12 residues. The CDR3 DNA follows: TGTGCCAGCAAGGGGAGGGTTGGTACGCAGTATTTT. Translating gives CASKGRVGTQYF.

This clonotype has at least ten counts. The rearrangement links TRBV6-5 to TRBJ1-5, with 7 bases fitting TRBD1. Germline V gene sequence: CDR1 MNHEY, CDR2 SVGAGI. The V segment lost 4 bases and the J segment 3 bases; nucleotides outside the gene matches: 3. The CDR3 loop spans 14 amino acids. The CDR3 region is CASSWDSYNQPQHF. The CDR3 DNA reads as TGTGCCAGCAGTTGGGACAGCTACAATCAGCCCCAGCATTTT.